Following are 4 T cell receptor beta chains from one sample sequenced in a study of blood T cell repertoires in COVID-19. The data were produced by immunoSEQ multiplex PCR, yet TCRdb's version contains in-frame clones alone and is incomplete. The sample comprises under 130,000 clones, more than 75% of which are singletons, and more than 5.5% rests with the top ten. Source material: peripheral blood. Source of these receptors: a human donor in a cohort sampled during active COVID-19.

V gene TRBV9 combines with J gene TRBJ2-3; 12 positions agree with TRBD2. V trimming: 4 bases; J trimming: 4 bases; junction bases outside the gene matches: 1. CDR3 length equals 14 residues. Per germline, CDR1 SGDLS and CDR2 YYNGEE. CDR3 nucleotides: TGTGCCAGCAGCCTAGCGGGAGGGGCAGATACGCAGTATTTT. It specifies CASSLAGGADTQYF.

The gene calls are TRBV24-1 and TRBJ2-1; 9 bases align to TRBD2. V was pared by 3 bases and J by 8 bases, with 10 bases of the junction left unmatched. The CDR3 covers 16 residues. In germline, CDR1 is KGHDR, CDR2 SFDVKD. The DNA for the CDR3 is TGTGCCACCAGTGATGCCTGGCGGGGGGGCCGGGATGAGCAGTTCTTC. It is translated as CATSDAWRGGRDEQFF.

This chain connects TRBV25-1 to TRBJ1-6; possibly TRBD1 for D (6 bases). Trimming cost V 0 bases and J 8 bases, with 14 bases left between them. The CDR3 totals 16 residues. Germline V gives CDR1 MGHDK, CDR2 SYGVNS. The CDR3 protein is CASSEYQGLVDSPLHF. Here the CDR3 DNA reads TGTGCCAGCAGTGAATATCAGGGGTTGGTGGATTCACCCCTCCACTTT.

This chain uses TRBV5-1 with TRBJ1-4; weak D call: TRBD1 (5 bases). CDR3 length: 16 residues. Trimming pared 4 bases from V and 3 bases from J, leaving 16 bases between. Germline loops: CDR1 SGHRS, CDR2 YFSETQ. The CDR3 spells CASSTTDPAANEKLFF. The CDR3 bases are TGCGCCAGCAGCACGACAGACCCAGCAGCTAATGAAAAACTGTTTTTT.